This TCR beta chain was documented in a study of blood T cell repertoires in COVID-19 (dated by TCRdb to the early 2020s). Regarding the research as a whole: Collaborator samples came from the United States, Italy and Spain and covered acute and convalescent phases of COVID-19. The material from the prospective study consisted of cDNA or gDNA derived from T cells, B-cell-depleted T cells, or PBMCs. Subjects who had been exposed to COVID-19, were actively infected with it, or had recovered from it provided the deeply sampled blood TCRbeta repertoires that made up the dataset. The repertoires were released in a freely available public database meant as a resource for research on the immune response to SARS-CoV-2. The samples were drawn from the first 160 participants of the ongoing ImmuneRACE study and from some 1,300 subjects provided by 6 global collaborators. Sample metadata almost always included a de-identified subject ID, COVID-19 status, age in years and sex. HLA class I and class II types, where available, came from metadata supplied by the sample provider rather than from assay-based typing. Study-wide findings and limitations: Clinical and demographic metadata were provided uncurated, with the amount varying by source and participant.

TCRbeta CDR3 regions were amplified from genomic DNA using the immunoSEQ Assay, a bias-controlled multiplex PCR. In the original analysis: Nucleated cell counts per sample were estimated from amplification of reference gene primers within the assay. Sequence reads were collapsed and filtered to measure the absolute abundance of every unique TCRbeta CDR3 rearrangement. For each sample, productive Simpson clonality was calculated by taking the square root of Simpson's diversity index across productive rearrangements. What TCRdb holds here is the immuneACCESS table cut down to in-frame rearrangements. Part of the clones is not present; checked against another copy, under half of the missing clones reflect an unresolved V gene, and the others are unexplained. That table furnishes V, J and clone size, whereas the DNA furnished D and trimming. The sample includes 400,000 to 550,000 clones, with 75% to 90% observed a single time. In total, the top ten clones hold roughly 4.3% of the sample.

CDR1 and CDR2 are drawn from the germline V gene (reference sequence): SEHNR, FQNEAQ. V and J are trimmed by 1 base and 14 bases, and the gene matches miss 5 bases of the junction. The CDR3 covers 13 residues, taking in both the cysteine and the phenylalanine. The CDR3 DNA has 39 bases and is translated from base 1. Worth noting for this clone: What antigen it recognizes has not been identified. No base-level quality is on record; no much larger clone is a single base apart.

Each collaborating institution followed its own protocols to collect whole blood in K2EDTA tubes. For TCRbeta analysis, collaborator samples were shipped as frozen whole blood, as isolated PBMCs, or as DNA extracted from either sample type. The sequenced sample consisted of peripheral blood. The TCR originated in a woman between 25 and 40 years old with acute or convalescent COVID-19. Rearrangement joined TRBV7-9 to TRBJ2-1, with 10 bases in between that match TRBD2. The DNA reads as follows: TGTGCCAGCAGCTTAGACCCAACTAGCGGGGAGTTCTTC. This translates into CASSLDPTSGEFF.